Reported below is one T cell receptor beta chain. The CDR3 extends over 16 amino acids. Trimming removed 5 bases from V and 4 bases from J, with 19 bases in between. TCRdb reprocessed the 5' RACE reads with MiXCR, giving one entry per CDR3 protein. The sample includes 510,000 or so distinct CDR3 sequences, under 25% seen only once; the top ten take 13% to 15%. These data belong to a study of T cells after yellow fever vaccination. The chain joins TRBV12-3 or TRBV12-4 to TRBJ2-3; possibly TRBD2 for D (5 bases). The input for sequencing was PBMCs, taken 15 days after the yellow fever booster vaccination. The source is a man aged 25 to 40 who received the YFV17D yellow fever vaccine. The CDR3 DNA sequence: TGTGCCAGCAGTATCCGGAGGTGGAGAAACCCAGATACGCAGTATTTT. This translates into CASSIRRWRNPDTQYF.